This T cell receptor (beta chain) is drawn from a study of shared clonotypes between healthy human individuals. Germline V gene lookup returns CDR1 MDHEN and CDR2 SYDVKM. The CDR3 covers 13 residues. The V gene lost 2 bases and the J gene lost 3 bases, with 7 bases spanning the gap. Broader study findings: Non-shared clonotypes displayed generation probabilities falling below those of clonotypes present in all four donors. Generally, estimated richness proved larger in naive subsets than it did in memory subsets.

Genomic DNA of each subset was evenly split across several immunoSEQ plates. Sequencing used immunoSEQ multiplex PCR; TCRdb keeps in-frame clones, though not all of them. The data contain 550,000 to 800,000 clones, less than 95% of them singletons. Concerning this clone: The antigen remains unidentified.

Sequencing was done on a sample of memory CD8+ T cells from PBMCs. Subset described: CD45RO+ cells pooled with CCR7-negative TemRA cells. This chain links TRBV28 with TRBJ2-5, with D uncertain. The clonotype was recovered from a man aged 18 to 30 in good health. Some clones in this sample may be carry-over from other donors' samples. CDR3 DNA: TGTGCCAGCAGTTTACTCCTTAAAGAGACCCAGTACTTC. Its translation: CASSLLLKETQYF. Using reference TRBV28 and TRBJ2-5 for the parts outside the CDR3, the full variable domain is DVKVTQSSRYLVKRTGEKVFLECVQDMDHENMFWYRQDPGLGLRLIYFSYDVKMKEKGDIPEGYSVSREKKERFSLILESASTNQTSMYLCASSLLLKETQYFGPGTRLLVL.